This T cell receptor beta chain is from a study of blood T cell repertoires in COVID-19. Study background: Donors in the United States, Italy and Spain gave samples during acute or convalescent COVID-19. From T cells, B-cell-depleted T cells, or PBMCs came the material, which was cDNA or gDNA.

The V and J ends lost 3 bases and 7 bases, in that order; junction bases with no gene match: 4. The CDR3 sequence is 14 residues long. Germline V CDR1 and CDR2: DFQATT, SNEGSKA (reference sequence). As processed by the authors: The assay estimated nucleated cells by amplifying reference gene primers. Profiling relied on immunoSEQ multiplex PCR, and the TCRdb table lists in-frame clones only, not all of them. The V and J calls and clone size come from that table; D and trimming were worked out from the DNA. The sample has about 230,000 clones; around 88% are singletons. Sequenced material: peripheral blood. This TCR came from a man older than 75 with acute or convalescent COVID-19. The rearrangement links TRBV20-1 to TRBJ1-6; 9 bases line up with TRBD1. The CDR3 bases are TGCAGTGCTAGTGGACAGGGGCAAAATTCACCCCTCCACTTT. Its translation: CSASGQGQNSPLHF.